This TCR beta chain appears in the sequencing data of a study of T cells in narcolepsy. As for the study in general: Donors had narcolepsy type 1 or type 2, or were healthy controls. Study-level findings and limits: Autoreactive clonotypes reportedly recurred in blood of same and different patients, not controls. Autoreactive HCRT-specific and TRIB2-specific clonotypes were marked in same-patient CSF-versus-blood CD4+ comparisons.

J gave up 8 bases and V 5 bases, and 14 bases lay outside the gene matches. The germline V gene has CDR1 SGHNT and CDR2 YENEEA. The CDR3 sequence is 16 residues long. Note on this clone: Its antigen is undetermined.

Sequencing used immunoSEQ multiplex PCR; TCRdb keeps in-frame clones, though not all of them. The profile shows tens of thousands of clones, roughly 88% of them singletons. The sequenced sample was CD45RA- memory CD4+ T cells from PBMCs. The chain has TRBV11-3 and TRBJ2-2, with 7 bases aligning to TRBD2. The sequence came from a human donor with narcolepsy. The CDR3 sequence: CASSKKGLFGSGELFF. In nucleotides, the CDR3 is TGTGCCAGCAGCAAGAAGGGACTATTTGGTTCTGGGGAGCTGTTTTTT.